The T cell receptor (beta chain) described here comes from a study of CD8+CD57+ T cells in acquired aplastic anemia. Overall study findings and caveats: Comparison of patients with controls identified about 27 shared CD8+ CDR3 sequences.

About this clonotype: Its target is not known.

Profiling that covered TCR beta VDJ and CDR3 relied on genomic DNA as its template. In TCRdb, the reads were re-called with MiXCR into one record per CDR3 protein. Here the sample spans around 250,000 distinct CDR3 sequences, around 82% being singletons. Sequencing involved patients with CD8+CD57+ cell expansion previously shown by flow cytometry. The CDR3 is 14 residues long. Looked up from germline, CDR1 is SGDLS and CDR2 is YYNGEE. V gave up 2 bases and J gave up 15 bases, with 22 bases separating them. The chain is built from TRBV9 and TRBJ2-3; D may be TRBD1 (6 bases). This sequence was found in a human donor with aplastic anemia. Sequenced: sorted CD4+, CD8+, or CD8+CD57+ T cells (not recorded which) from PBMCs. In DNA form, the CDR3 reads TGTGCCAGCAGCGTCGCAGGGGACACTGAAGCTTTCTATTTT. Protein sequence: CASSVAGDTEAFYF.